This T cell receptor (beta chain) was captured in a study of blood T cell repertoires in COVID-19. About the research overall: From T cells, B-cell-depleted T cells, or PBMCs came the material, which was cDNA or gDNA.

This CDR3 spans 17 amino acids. V dropped 5 bases and J dropped 1; count of bases not matched to a gene: 8. Germline CDR1 and CDR2: SEHNR and FQNEAQ (reference sequence). How the authors handled the data: Reference gene primer amplification yielded estimated nucleated cell counts. Generated by immunoSEQ multiplex PCR, the TCRdb table keeps only in-frame clones and is missing some. The DNA was the basis for D and trimming; V, J and clone size are from that table. In the table there are a few hundred thousand clones, 85% to 90% of which are singletons. The origin of this receptor is a man aged 18-30 years with active or convalescent COVID-19. The chain recombines TRBV7-9 with TRBJ1-4, with 9 nucleotides matching TRBD1. Sequencing input: peripheral blood. The CDR3 coding sequence is TGTGCCAGCAGCCCTGGACAGGGGAAAGTAACTAATGAAAAACTGTTTTTT. Encoded protein: CASSPGQGKVTNEKLFF.